The 28 T cell receptor beta chains below all came from one sample that was sequenced in a study of regulatory T cells in long-lasting Graves disease. Assembly of TCR beta libraries relied on iRepertoire HTBI primers together with Arm-PCR of CDR3 regions. Via MiXCR, TCRdb re-called the multiplex PCR reads, giving one row per CDR3 protein. Of fewer than 450,000 distinct CDR3 sequences in the sample, around 20% were seen once. Time point here: persistent/refractory GD, antithyroid drugs over 5 years with positive TRAb. RNA from PBMCs was the source of the TCR library. The sample consisted of peripheral blood mononuclear cells (PBMCs), taken when the disease was refractory, from a patient treated with antithyroid drugs. Every receptor here comes from a female donor with Graves disease.

The chain joins TRBV29-1 to TRBJ2-2; 7 bases agree with TRBD1. Trimming cost V 5 bases and J 0 bases; bases outside gene matches: 6. This CDR3 contains 15 residues. In germline, CDR1 is SQVTM, CDR2 ANQGSEA. CDR3 nucleotide sequence: TGCAGCGTTCACAGGGGTCCGTCGAACACCGGGGAGCTGTTTTTT. Its translation: CSVHRGPSNTGELFF.

The CDR3 is CAWNGGSSQETQYF. DNA for the CDR3: TGTGCCTGGAACGGCGGGAGCTCTCAAGAGACCCAGTACTTC. This chain links TRBV30 with TRBJ2-5, with 7 bases matching TRBD2. Looked up from germline, CDR1 is GTSNPN and CDR2 is SVGIG (reference sequence). This CDR3 spans 14 amino acids. The trim removed 4 bases at V and 2 bases at J, leaving 7 bases unmatched.

This clonotype was seen only a few times. The chain joins TRBV28 to TRBJ2-1, with D perhaps TRBD2 (5 bases). Trimming left V 0 bases short and J 2 bases short, with 17 bases between. Germline CDR1 reads MDHEN; CDR2 reads SYDVKM. The CDR3 sequence is 18 residues long. CDR3: CASSLWGLSGNPYNEQFF. CDR3 bases: TGTGCCAGCAGTTTATGGGGCCTATCGGGGAATCCCTACAATGAGCAGTTCTTC.

This chain uses TRBV19 with TRBJ2-5; 8 nucleotides agree with TRBD2. The CDR3 is made up of 16 amino acids. Germline CDR1 is LNHDA and CDR2 is SQIVND (reference sequence). J gave up 5 bases and V 0 bases, and 8 bases lay outside the gene matches. The CDR3 is CASSIEGLVKDETQYF. DNA of the CDR3: TGTGCCAGTAGTATAGAGGGACTAGTGAAGGATGAGACCCAGTACTTC.

This clonotype was detected only a few times. The rearrangement uses TRBV6-5 and TRBJ2-7, with TRBD2 matching over 12 bases. Germline values: CDR1 MNHEY, CDR2 SVGAGI. CDR3 length equals 16 residues. The V gene end was trimmed by 5 bases and the J gene end by 0 bases; junction bases not matched to a gene: 5. As DNA, the CDR3 is TGTGCCAGCAGTCACTGGACTAGCGGGGACTCCTACGAGCAGTACTTC. Protein: CASSHWTSGDSYEQYF.

The CDR3 nucleotides are TGCGCCAGCAGCTTTCCCTGGGACAGACCGAACACCGGGGAGCTGTTTTTT. It specifies CASSFPWDRPNTGELFF. The chain has TRBV5-1 and TRBJ2-2; TRBD1 matches at 7 bases. The CDR3 length is 17 residues. Germline lookup yields CDR1 SGHRS and CDR2 YFSETQ. V dropped 2 bases and J dropped 0; count of bases not matched to a gene: 7. The full variable domain, with the rest looked up from reference TRBV5-1 and TRBJ2-2, is KAGVTQTPRYLIKTRGQQVTLSCSPISGHRSVSWYQQTPGQGLQFLFEYFSETQRNKGNFPGRFSGRQFSNSRSEMNVSTLELGDSALYLCASSFPWDRPNTGELFFGEGSRLTVL.

This clonotype has a handful of counts. Possible read error: a much larger clone is one base away. The rearrangement joins TRBV2 to TRBJ1-4, with 9 nucleotides matching TRBD1. V was clipped by 6 bases and J by 7 bases; unmatched bases: 15. Germline CDR1 reads SNHLY; CDR2 reads FYNNEI. The CDR3 has 17 amino acids. The chain's CDR3 is CASSTGGAGAGSEKLFF. The CDR3 DNA reads TGTGCCAGCAGCACAGGGGGCGCCGGCGCGGGAAGTGAAAAACTGTTTTTT.

V is TRBV7-2 and J is TRBJ2-2; a weak D match, TRBD2 (6 bases). The V end was cut by 1 base, the J end by 6 bases, with 9 bases between. Germline CDR1 SGHTA, CDR2 FQGNSA. The CDR3 length is 14 residues. CDR3 sequence (DNA): TGTGCCAGCAGCTTAGTACTAGCCCCCGGGGAGCTGTTTTTT. The encoded protein is CASSLVLAPGELFF. Based on the CDR3 plus reference TRBV7-2 and TRBJ2-2, the full variable domain is GAGVSQSPSNKVTEKGKDVELRCDPISGHTALYWYRQSLGQGLEFLIYFQGNSAPDKSGLPSDRFSAERTGGSVSTLTIQRTQQEDSAVYLCASSLVLAPGELFFGEGSRLTVL.

This clonotype was recorded a few times. CDR3 amino acids: CSASSLAGVSEQYF. CDR3 in DNA: TGCAGTGCTAGCTCACTAGCGGGAGTATCCGAGCAGTACTTC. The chain links TRBV20-1 to TRBJ2-7, with 11 bases aligning to TRBD2. This CDR3 is 14 amino acids long. With V trimmed by 3 bases and J by 6 bases, 7 bases remained unmatched. Per germline, CDR1 DFQATT and CDR2 SNEGSKA (reference sequence).

This clonotype was detected a few times. The chain combines TRBV7-9 with TRBJ1-4; D may be TRBD1 (6 bases). V was trimmed by 4 bases and J by 8 bases, leaving 11 bases between them. The germline V gene encodes CDR1 SEHNR and CDR2 FQNEAQ (reference sequence). The CDR3 is 13 amino acids. In DNA, the CDR3 is TGTGCCAGCAGCTCTGGGACAAAGGAAAAACTGTTTTTT. Translated, it gives CASSSGTKEKLFF.

This clonotype was counted ten times or more. The chain couples TRBV28 to TRBJ2-1, with 14 bases that match TRBD2. The CDR3 loop spans 15 amino acids. Germline CDR1 is MDHEN and CDR2 is SYDVKM. V trimming: 3 bases; J trimming: 8 bases; junction bases outside the gene matches: 3. CDR3 coding DNA: TGTGCCAGCAGTTTGGGGACTAGCGGGAGTGATGAGCAGTTCTTC. Residues: CASSLGTSGSDEQFF.

This clonotype was counted between two and nine times. CDR3 region: CAWSVRALNTEAFF. DNA of the CDR3: TGTGCCTGGAGTGTCCGGGCCCTCAACACTGAAGCTTTCTTT. This chain links TRBV30 with TRBJ1-1, with unresolved D. V shed 0 bases and J shed 2 bases, with 10 bases lying between them. Germline CDR1 reads GTSNPN; CDR2 reads SVGIG (reference sequence). The CDR3 sequence is 14 residues long.

This clonotype was counted many times. The chain carries TRBV3-1 and TRBJ1-1; the match to TRBD1 covers 8 bases. CDR3 size: 14 residues. V shed 3 bases, J shed 4 bases, and the junction held 4 bases outside the gene matches. Germline loops: CDR1 LGHDT, CDR2 YNNKEL (reference sequence). The CDR3, as DNA: TGTGCCAGCAGCCACTCGGACAGGGCCACTGAAGCTTTCTTT. This sequence encodes CASSHSDRATEAFF.

This clonotype was counted only a few times. The rearrangement links TRBV3-1 to TRBJ2-7; possible D gene TRBD2, 5 bases. V was cut by 4 bases and J by 7 bases, with 14 bases left in between. From germline, CDR1 is LGHDT and CDR2 YNNKEL (reference sequence). The CDR3 length is 13 residues. CDR3 coding DNA: TGTGCCAGCAGCCGGACTGACTCGGGAGAGCAGTACTTC. It is translated as CASSRTDSGEQYF.

This clonotype occurred a few times. V is TRBV6-1 and J is TRBJ2-2; possibly TRBD2 for D (5 bases). Germline CDR1 MNHNS, CDR2 SASEGT. Trimming shortened V by 6 bases and J by 8 bases, and 10 bases separated the two germline ends. CDR3 length: 12 residues. The CDR3 here is CASRPGGGELFF. The CDR3 region has the DNA TGTGCCAGCAGACCAGGAGGTGGGGAGCTGTTTTTT.

The gene calls are TRBV9 and TRBJ2-5, with 12 positions matching TRBD2. This CDR3 spans 17 amino acids. Germline values: CDR1 SGDLS, CDR2 YYNGEE. The V segment lost 0 bases and the J segment 4 bases; nucleotides outside the gene matches: 7. The CDR3, as DNA: TGTGCCAGCAGCGTAGGAGGTGGACTAGCGGGACGAGAGACCCAGTACTTC. It codes for CASSVGGGLAGRETQYF.

The rearrangement joins TRBV25-1 to TRBJ2-7; D is unresolved. CDR1 and CDR2 from the germline V gene are MGHDK and SYGVNS. Trimming left V 1 base short and J 4 bases short, with 8 bases between. This CDR3 is built from 13 residues. In nucleotides, the CDR3 is TGTGCCAGCAGTGAATCGTCCTTGTACGAGCAGTACTTC. Translation gives CASSESSLYEQYF.

This clonotype has a count of ten or more. V gene TRBV28 combines with J gene TRBJ1-5; D gene unclear. V lost 6 bases and J lost 6, with 12 bases in between. Germline V gives CDR1 MDHEN, CDR2 SYDVKM. The CDR3 extends over 13 amino acids. In DNA, the CDR3 is TGTGCCAGCAGACCCCTGGGCGGTCAGCCCCAGCATTTT. This translates into CASRPLGGQPQHF.

This chain uses TRBV6-6 with TRBJ1-2, with 7 positions matching TRBD1. Looked up from germline, CDR1 is MNHNY and CDR2 is SVGAGI (reference sequence). The CDR3 totals 17 residues. After removal of 0 bases from V and 4 bases from J, the junction contained 11 bases not matched to a gene. The CDR3 nucleotides are TGTGCCAGCAGTTACTCGACTCCGGGACAGAAGACCTATGGCTACACCTTC. Residues: CASSYSTPGQKTYGYTF.

The CDR3 nucleotides read TGTGCCAGCAGCTTGATTTCAGAAACTGAAGCTTTCTTT. Protein: CASSLISETEAFF. V gene TRBV5-4 combines with J gene TRBJ1-1; D not certain. Germline values: CDR1 SGHNT, CDR2 YYREEE (reference sequence). This CDR3 is 13 amino acids long. The V end was cut by 1 base, the J end by 5 bases, with 9 bases between. The full variable domain, in which reference TRBV5-4 and TRBJ1-1 provide the parts outside the CDR3, is ETGVTQSPTHLIKTRGQQVTLRCSSQSGHNTVSWYQQALGQGPQFIFQYYREEENGRGNFPPRFSGLQFPNYSSELNVNALELDDSALYLCASSLISETEAFFGQGTRLTVV.

This clonotype was counted between two and nine times. This chain connects TRBV18 to TRBJ1-4; TRBD1 is a possible D gene (6 bases). V was cut by 1 base and J by 0 bases, with 9 bases left in between. Germline loops: CDR1 KGHSH, CDR2 LQKENI. This CDR3 is built from 16 residues. In DNA form, the CDR3 reads TGTGCCAGCTCACCACGACAGGTTTCAACTAATGAAAAACTGTTTTTT. Translating gives CASSPRQVSTNEKLFF.

The chain couples TRBV3-1 to TRBJ2-7; the D gene is possibly TRBD1 (5 bases). V lost 2 bases and J 6 bases, leaving 17 bases between the germline ends. The V gene's germline CDR1 is LGHDT and CDR2 YNNKEL (reference sequence). The CDR3 consists of 15 residues. Here the CDR3 DNA reads TGTGCCAGCAGCCAATTCAGCGCAGGGAAGGCCGAGCAGTACTTC. Translated, it gives CASSQFSAGKAEQYF.

The chain joins TRBV11-2 to TRBJ1-1, with TRBD1 identical over 8 bases. Looked up from germline, CDR1 is SGHAT and CDR2 is FQNNGV. Trimming cost V 5 bases and J 1 base; bases outside gene matches: 15. This CDR3 region has 18 residues. The CDR3 DNA reads as TGTGCCAGCAGCCTTAATCTAGGACAGGGAGGCGCGAACACTGAAGCTTTCTTT. Translation gives CASSLNLGQGGANTEAFF.

This clonotype was detected only a few times. This chain joins TRBV12-3 or TRBV12-4 and TRBJ1-6; the D is unclear. The V and J ends lost 8 bases and 7 bases respectively, with 12 bases between them. The CDR3 is 13 amino acids. The CDR3 DNA reads as TGTGCCAGCTCGGCAGGCGCCAATTCACCCCTCCACTTT. It encodes CASSAGANSPLHF.

The CDR3 nucleotides read TGCGCCAGCCGGAGGGTGCGGGACAACTACAATGAGCAGTTCTTC. Translating gives CASRRVRDNYNEQFF. V is TRBV4-1 and J is TRBJ2-1; D possibly uses TRBD1 or TRBD2 (6 bases each). Trimming shortened V by 8 bases and J by 3 bases, and 17 bases separated the two germline ends. The CDR3 loop spans 15 amino acids. Germline V gives CDR1 MGHRA, CDR2 YSYEKL.

The chain joins TRBV20-1 to TRBJ2-7; possible D gene TRBD1, 6 bases. The V end was cut by 4 bases, the J end by 2 bases, with 9 bases between. Germline assignment: CDR1 DFQATT and CDR2 SNEGSKA (reference sequence). CDR3 length equals 12 residues. The CDR3 loop reads CSANRAPYEQYF. The CDR3 DNA reads TGCAGTGCTAACAGGGCCCCCTACGAGCAGTACTTC.

The V gene is TRBV14, the J gene TRBJ1-2; 8 bases map to TRBD1. Germline V gene sequence: CDR1 SGHDN, CDR2 FVKESK. V gave up 4 bases and J gave up 2 bases; unmatched junction bases: 6. This CDR3 comprises 15 residues. Here the CDR3 reads CASSRDRGQNYGYTF. In DNA form, the CDR3 reads TGTGCCAGCAGCCGCGACAGGGGCCAGAACTATGGCTACACCTTC. The full variable domain, completed using reference TRBV14 and TRBJ1-2, is EAGVTQFPSHSVIEKGQTVTLRCDPISGHDNLYWYRRVMGKEIKFLLHFVKESKQDESGMPNNRFLAERTGGTYSTLKVQPAELEDSGVYFCASSRDRGQNYGYTFGSGTRLTVV.

This chain connects TRBV7-9 to TRBJ1-2; 10 bases fit TRBD1. Germline CDR1 and CDR2: SEHNR and FQNEAQ (reference sequence). J was trimmed by 8 bases and V by 2 bases; bases with no gene match: 5. There are 14 residues in the CDR3. In DNA form, the CDR3 reads TGTGCCAGCAGCTTATTCGGGACAGGGGACGGCTACACCTTC. Translation: CASSLFGTGDGYTF.